Following are 16 T cell receptor beta chains from one sample sequenced in a study of blood T cells in healthy people across ages. With a J-beta primer mix and a sample-barcoded 5' primer, a second PCR ran roughly 6 to 11 cycles. MiXCR, run by TCRdb on the 5' RACE reads, gives a single entry per CDR3 protein. This sample has about 640,000 distinct CDR3 sequences, with about 54% found just once. Sequenced: blood. The receptors shown here come from a man in his sixties in good health.

V usage is TRBV5-1 and J usage is TRBJ2-5; D ambiguous. Trimming left V 0 bases short and J 7 bases short, with 10 bases between. Germline assignment: CDR1 SGHRS and CDR2 YFSETQ. The CDR3 length is 13 residues. The CDR3 is CASSLGPGGTQYF. The CDR3 region has the DNA TGCGCCAGCAGCTTGGGTCCAGGTGGGACCCAGTACTTC.

This clonotype was counted a few times. CDR3 protein: CSVVTDTYEQYF. CDR3 nucleotides: TGCAGCGTTGTTACAGACACCTACGAGCAGTACTTC. The V and J genes are TRBV29-1 and TRBJ2-7; D unresolved. The V gene lost 4 bases and the J gene lost 2 bases, with 9 bases spanning the gap. The CDR3 covers 12 residues. Germline values: CDR1 SQVTM, CDR2 ANQGSEA.

V gene TRBV19 combines with J gene TRBJ1-4; D possibly corresponds to TRBD1 (5 bases). In germline, CDR1 is LNHDA, CDR2 SQIVND (reference sequence). The CDR3 covers 14 residues. Between the trimmed V and J ends, which lost 3 bases and 8 bases, there was a span of 13 bases. Here the CDR3 reads CASSMGQKWEKLFF. The DNA for the CDR3 is TGTGCCAGTAGTATGGGGCAGAAGTGGGAAAAACTGTTTTTT.

This clonotype was picked up a small number of times. V is TRBV29-1 and J is TRBJ2-7; D might be TRBD1 (6 bases). The CDR3 is made up of 13 amino acids. Germline V gene sequence: CDR1 SQVTM, CDR2 ANQGSEA. Trimming left V 5 bases short and J 6 bases short, with 17 bases between. The DNA for the CDR3 is TGCAGCGTTACCTGGGGACAAGCCCGCGAGCAGTACTTC. Translating gives CSVTWGQAREQYF.

Only a few counts were recorded for this clonotype. Here the CDR3 reads CASSLSSSGGPPDTQYF. The CDR3 DNA reads TGTGCCAGCAGCTTATCCTCTAGCGGGGGGCCCCCAGATACGCAGTATTTT. V usage is TRBV21-1 and J usage is TRBJ2-3; the table's D gene call, TRBD2, was not cross checked with the DNA. TRBV21-1 is a pseudogene segment. The CDR3 length is 17 residues.

The chain is built from TRBV5-6 and TRBJ2-1, with TRBD1 matching over 10 bases. Germline V gives CDR1 SGHDT, CDR2 YYEEEE. The ends lost 4 bases at V and 7 bases at J; junction bases unmatched: 11. The CDR3 totals 16 residues. The CDR3 DNA follows: TGTGCCAGCAGCGCCCCCCGGACAGGGGGTGTGAATGAGCAGTTCTTC. Protein sequence: CASSAPRTGGVNEQFF.

The chain uses TRBV25-1 and TRBJ2-7, with a possible D match to TRBD1 (5 bases). The end of the DNA is better explained by TRBJ2-5, so the J call may be wrong. Germline V gene lookup returns CDR1 MGHDK and CDR2 SYGVNS. This CDR3 region has 16 residues. In DNA, the CDR3 is TGTGCCAGCAGTGAACAGTTTTCAAGAGACCAGGGGACCCAGTACTTC. The encoded protein is CASSEQFSRDQGTQYF.

The V call is TRBV12-3 or TRBV12-4, the J call TRBJ2-3; D remains unclear. Trimming left V 0 bases short and J 6 bases short, with 7 bases between. The length of the CDR3 is 13 residues. CDR3 nucleotides: TGTGCCAGCAGTTTAGCGCAACGCGATACGCAGTATTTT. Translating it yields CASSLAQRDTQYF.

The chain has TRBV5-1 and TRBJ2-1; D is unresolved. CDR3 length equals 13 residues. V gave up 2 bases and J gave up 6 bases, with 9 bases separating them. Germline V gene data show CDR1 as SGHRS and CDR2 as YFSETQ. In DNA, the CDR3 is TGCGCCAGCAGCTTAGCGCAGTCCAATGAGCAGTTCTTC. This codes for CASSLAQSNEQFF.

The chain combines TRBV28 with TRBJ2-1; possibly TRBD1 for D (5 bases). The CDR3 length is 14 residues. Germline V gene sequence: CDR1 MDHEN, CDR2 SYDVKM. Trimming took off 2 bases at V and 8 bases at J, with 13 bases between the two ends. The CDR3 DNA reads as TGTGCCAGCAGTTTAATCAAATGGGGCGATGAGCAGTTCTTC. Protein sequence: CASSLIKWGDEQFF.

This chain uses TRBV3-1 with TRBJ1-2, with 7 bases aligning to TRBD1. The CDR3 contains 13 residues. CDR1 and CDR2 from the germline V gene are LGHDT and YNNKEL (reference sequence). V was clipped by 6 bases and J by 4 bases; unmatched bases: 5. CDR3 residues: CASRYGTAYGYTF. The CDR3 bases are TGTGCCAGCAGATATGGGACAGCCTATGGCTACACCTTC. Full variable domain (rest looked up from reference TRBV3-1 and TRBJ1-2): DTAVSQTPKYLVTQMGNDKSIKCEQNLGHDTMYWYKQDSKKFLKIMFSYNNKELIINETVPNRFSPKSPDKAHLNLHINSLELGDSAVYFCASRYGTAYGYTFGSGTRLTVV.

The V and J genes are TRBV6-6 and TRBJ1-1; tentative D call: TRBD1 (5 bases). The CDR3 is 12 residues long. V was trimmed by 6 bases and J by 5 bases, leaving 10 bases between them. CDR1 MNHNY and CDR2 SVGAGI come from the germline V gene (reference sequence). The CDR3 reads CASSRRETEAFF. The CDR3 DNA is TGTGCCAGCAGCCGCAGGGAAACTGAAGCTTTCTTT.

The chain links TRBV6-5 to TRBJ1-1; TRBD1 might be the D (5 bases). V shed 7 bases and J shed 4 bases, with 16 bases lying between them. The germline gives CDR1 MNHEY, CDR2 SVGAGI. The CDR3 consists of 14 residues. The CDR3 bases are TGTGCCAGCAAACCCCCAAGGGGAAGCACTGAAGCTTTCTTT. Protein sequence: CASKPPRGSTEAFF.

V usage is TRBV10-3 and J usage is TRBJ1-2, with TRBD1 identical over 9 bases. Germline V gene data show CDR1 as ENHRY and CDR2 as SYGVKD. The CDR3 length is 17 residues. The V gene end was trimmed by 0 bases and the J gene end by 4 bases; junction bases not matched to a gene: 9. This CDR3 reads CAISESTGTGRGYGYTF. The CDR3 DNA reads as TGTGCCATCAGTGAGTCAACAGGGACAGGGAGAGGCTATGGCTACACCTTC.

The chain carries TRBV3-1 and TRBJ2-1; 9 nucleotides align to TRBD2. Germline V gene lookup returns CDR1 LGHDT and CDR2 YNNKEL (reference sequence). V gave up 1 base and J gave up 5 bases; unmatched junction bases: 3. CDR3 size: 15 residues. The CDR3 nucleotides are TGTGCCAGCAGCCAAGGAAGCGGGGGGCACAATGAGCAGTTCTTC. This gives the protein CASSQGSGGHNEQFF.

The chain is built from TRBV29-1 and TRBJ2-7; 10 bases are a match to TRBD2. The end of the DNA fits TRBJ2-5 better, so the J call may be wrong. CDR1 and CDR2 (germline): SQVTM, ANQGSEA. The CDR3 loop spans 12 amino acids. The CDR3 loop is CSVVAGGETQYF. DNA for the CDR3: TGCAGCGTTGTAGCGGGGGGAGAGACCCAGTACTTC.